A single sample gave rise to the 28 T cell receptor beta chains below, sequenced in a study of regulatory and conventional T cells in RAG deficiency. Sequenced by immunoSEQ multiplex PCR; TCRdb stores in-frame clones only, minus some. This sample has about 30,000 clones, with more than 90% found just once. The sorted conventional CD4+ T cells were CD25-low and CD127-high, with genomic DNA sequenced. The same sample was also used in a study of regulatory T cells. From that study: The PCR used 52 TRBV and 13 TRBJ primers.

The sequenced sample consisted of CD25- CD4+ T cells sorted from blood. All receptors derive from a human donor in good health.

The chain is built from TRBV5-1 and TRBJ2-5; possible D gene TRBD1, 6 bases. This CDR3 region has 14 residues. V shed 0 bases and J shed 3 bases, with 9 bases lying between them. Looked up from germline, CDR1 is SGHRS and CDR2 is YFSETQ. The CDR3 coding sequence is TGCGCCAGCAGCTTGGCATCAGGGGAAGAGACCCAGTACTTC. This encodes CASSLASGEETQYF. The whole variable domain, filled in from reference TRBV5-1 and TRBJ2-5, reads KAGVTQTPRYLIKTRGQQVTLSCSPISGHRSVSWYQQTPGQGLQFLFEYFSETQRNKGNFPGRFSGRQFSNSRSEMNVSTLELGDSALYLCASSLASGEETQYFGPGTRLLVL.

The chain combines TRBV19 with TRBJ2-6, with 7 bases aligning to TRBD2. The germline CDR1 and CDR2 sequences are LNHDA and SQIVND (reference sequence). This CDR3 has 17 residues. Trimming cost V 0 bases and J 2 bases; bases outside gene matches: 4. The CDR3 nucleotides read TGTGCCAGTAGTATAGAATTCGGGGGGACTGGGGCCAACGTCCTGACTTTC. It is translated as CASSIEFGGTGANVLTF.

The J gene is TRBJ2-1, the V gene TRBV5-1, with D possibly TRBD1 on 8 matching bases. From germline, CDR1 is SGHRS and CDR2 YFSETQ. The V gene lost 0 bases and the J gene lost 6 bases, with 13 bases spanning the gap. CDR3 size: 15 residues. The CDR3 loop is CASSLGTGRGNEQFF. CDR3 nucleotides: TGCGCCAGCAGCTTGGGGACAGGGAGGGGCAATGAGCAGTTCTTC.

V and J are TRBV20-1 and TRBJ2-7, with D unresolved. Deletions cut 0 bases from V and 3 bases from J, with 3 bases between. The germline CDR1 and CDR2 sequences are DFQATT and SNEGSKA (reference sequence). The CDR3 runs 11 residues. The CDR3 DNA follows: TGCAGTGCTAGAGACTTCTACGAGCAGTACTTC. Protein product: CSARDFYEQYF.

This chain uses TRBV6-6 with TRBJ1-1; TRBD1 is a possible D gene (5 bases). Trimming took 7 bases from V and 1 from J, leaving 10 bases between them. The CDR3 extends over 13 amino acids. Per the germline V gene, CDR1 is MNHNY and CDR2 is SVGAGI (reference sequence). The CDR3 nucleotides read TGTGCCAGCACAAAGACAGAGAACACTGAAGCTTTCTTT. It codes for CASTKTENTEAFF.

The chain combines TRBV5-6 with TRBJ1-2, with TRBD1 as a possible D gene (6 bases). Trimming removed 2 bases from V and 2 bases from J, with 10 bases in between. The germline V gene encodes CDR1 SGHDT and CDR2 YYEEEE. The CDR3 is 14 residues long. CDR3 residues: CASSFPDRNYGYTF. The CDR3 region has the DNA TGTGCCAGCAGCTTCCCCGACAGGAACTATGGCTACACCTTC.

CDR3 protein: CASSLSLQAASEAFF. The CDR3 DNA is TGTGCCAGCAGCTTAAGCCTACAGGCCGCCTCTGAAGCTTTCTTT. The chain has TRBV11-2 and TRBJ1-1; the D gene is possibly TRBD1 (5 bases). Germline lookup yields CDR1 SGHAT and CDR2 FQNNGV. This CDR3 is built from 15 residues. With 2 bases removed from V and 6 bases from J, the gap between germline ends came to 16 bases.

This sequence joins TRBV30 and TRBJ1-1, with D perhaps matching TRBD1 (6 bases). Trimming left V 2 bases short and J 1 base short, with 8 bases between. The CDR3 is made up of 13 amino acids. Looked up from germline, CDR1 is GTSNPN and CDR2 is SVGIG (reference sequence). CDR3 sequence (DNA): TGTGCCTGGAGTAGCAGGGGGAACACTGAAGCTTTCTTT. Encoded protein: CAWSSRGNTEAFF.

This clone has only one observation. The V call is TRBV19, the J call TRBJ2-7; perhaps TRBD1 as D (7 bases). The CDR3 has 17 residues. CDR1 and CDR2 (germline): LNHDA, SQIVND (reference sequence). V was clipped by 3 bases and J by 6 bases, with 24 bases between them. The CDR3 loop reads CASSIGDLRQGGCEQYF. The CDR3 DNA reads TGTGCCAGTAGTATTGGTGACCTCAGACAGGGAGGATGCGAGCAGTACTTC.

The J gene is TRBJ2-4, the V gene TRBV6-1; D uncertain. V lost 2 bases, J lost 1 base, and 9 bases lay in between. The CDR3 contains 15 residues. CDR1 is MNHNS, CDR2 SASEGT, per germline. CDR3 protein: CASSESSRAKNIQYF. CDR3 bases: TGTGCCAGCAGTGAATCAAGTCGGGCCAAAAACATTCAGTACTTC.

The chain uses TRBV30 and TRBJ2-7, with unresolved D. Germline V gives CDR1 GTSNPN, CDR2 SVGIG (reference sequence). The length of the CDR3 is 12 residues. Trimming took 2 bases from V and 6 from J, leaving 11 bases between them. In DNA, the CDR3 is TGTGCCTGGAGTAAGAGCGTAGGCGAGCAGTACTTC. Its protein product is CAWSKSVGEQYF.

The chain is built from TRBV29-1 and TRBJ1-5, with D tentatively TRBD1 (6 bases). V was shortened by 4 bases and J by 4 bases, with 17 bases between the two germline ends. Germline CDR1 SQVTM, CDR2 ANQGSEA. CDR3 length: 15 amino acids. CDR3 loop: CSVGLSGQPNQPQHF. The CDR3 DNA is TGCAGCGTTGGATTGTCCGGACAGCCAAATCAGCCCCAGCATTTT.

The chain couples TRBV6-5 to TRBJ1-2; a weak D match, TRBD1 (6 bases). Trimming took 4 bases from V and 0 from J, leaving 12 bases between them. This CDR3 has 15 amino acids. The germline CDR1 and CDR2 sequences are MNHEY and SVGAGI. In nucleotides, the CDR3 is TGTGCCAGCAGTTGGAACAGGGAAACTAACTATGGCTACACCTTC. As protein: CASSWNRETNYGYTF.

The V and J genes are TRBV4-1 and TRBJ2-6; TRBD1 matches 7 bases. Germline V gene sequence: CDR1 MGHRA, CDR2 YSYEKL. CDR3 length equals 16 residues. The J segment lost 1 base and the V segment lost 3 bases, leaving 3 bases of the junction unmatched. Here the CDR3 DNA reads TGCGCCAGCAGCCAGCCACAGGGGTCTGGGGCCAACGTCCTGACTTTC. This codes for CASSQPQGSGANVLTF.

CDR3 in amino acids: CASSINLNTGELFF. The CDR3 DNA reads TGTGCCAGTAGTATCAACTTAAACACCGGGGAGCTGTTTTTT. The chain links TRBV19 to TRBJ2-2; D is uncertain. This CDR3 is built from 14 residues. Germline CDR1 reads LNHDA; CDR2 reads SQIVND (reference sequence). V was cut by 3 bases and J by 2 bases, with 7 bases left in between.

The chain employs TRBV5-1 and TRBJ1-1, with D perhaps TRBD1 (6 bases). CDR1 is SGHRS, CDR2 YFSETQ, per germline. The V and J ends lost 3 bases and 3 bases respectively, with 12 bases between them. The CDR3 runs to 14 residues. CDR3 sequence reads: CASSSGQYYTEAFF. CDR3 DNA: TGCGCCAGCAGCTCTGGACAGTATTACACTGAAGCTTTCTTT.

The chain links TRBV18 to TRBJ1-1; unclear D gene. The CDR3 is 14 amino acids. Trimming took off 3 bases at V and 2 bases at J, with 10 bases between the two ends. CDR1 is KGHSH, CDR2 LQKENI, per germline. The CDR3 nucleotides read TGTGCCAGCTCACCTCTTACAGCTAACACTGAAGCTTTCTTT. This gives the protein CASSPLTANTEAFF.

The CDR3 bases are TGTGCCAGCAGCCCCGGACAGGGGGTTGAGACCCAGTACTTC. Its translation is CASSPGQGVETQYF. The chain is built from TRBV7-6 and TRBJ2-5, with TRBD1 matching over 10 bases. The germline CDR1 and CDR2 sequences are SGHVS and FNYEAQ. The V segment lost 5 bases and the J segment 5 bases; nucleotides outside the gene matches: 5. The CDR3 runs 14 residues.

V is TRBV7-2 and J is TRBJ1-1; possibly TRBD1 for D (5 bases). V lost 5 bases and J lost 5, with 12 bases in between. The CDR3 totals 13 residues. Germline V gives CDR1 SGHTA, CDR2 FQGNSA. CDR3 loop: CASSTRGGTEAFF. In DNA, the CDR3 is TGTGCCAGCAGCACCCGGGGGGGAACTGAAGCTTTCTTT.

The V gene is TRBV5-1, the J gene TRBJ1-1, with TRBD1 as a possible D gene (6 bases). The germline V gene encodes CDR1 SGHRS and CDR2 YFSETQ. CDR3 length: 15 residues. The V end lost 4 bases, the J end lost 0 bases, and 13 bases lay between the germline ends. As DNA, the CDR3 is TGCGCCAGCAGCCCCTTGGGGGCGGTGAACACTGAAGCTTTCTTT. It specifies CASSPLGAVNTEAFF.

The J gene is TRBJ2-7, the V gene TRBV28; D remains unclear. Germline CDR1 is MDHEN and CDR2 is SYDVKM. This CDR3 region has 14 residues. Trimming left V 3 bases short and J 2 bases short, with 11 bases between. CDR3 coding DNA: TGTGCCAGCAGTTTGGCCAGTGAACCCTACGAGCAGTACTTC. It is translated as CASSLASEPYEQYF. Complete variable domain (other parts from reference TRBV28 and TRBJ2-7): DVKVTQSSRYLVKRTGEKVFLECVQDMDHENMFWYRQDPGLGLRLIYFSYDVKMKEKGDIPEGYSVSREKKERFSLILESASTNQTSMYLCASSLASEPYEQYFGPGTRLTVT.

The chain couples TRBV14 to TRBJ2-2; the D gene is possibly TRBD1 (6 bases). CDR3 length equals 16 residues. V was clipped by 0 bases and J by 6 bases, with 14 bases between them. CDR1 is SGHDN and CDR2 is FVKESK in the germline V gene. CDR3 amino acids: CASSQDTGMLAGELFF. CDR3 in DNA: TGTGCCAGCAGCCAAGATACAGGGATGTTGGCCGGGGAGCTGTTTTTT.

The chain recombines TRBV5-1 with TRBJ2-2, with 11 nucleotides matching TRBD2. This CDR3 region has 16 residues. The ends lost 1 base at V and 5 bases at J; junction bases unmatched: 4. Looked up from germline, CDR1 is SGHRS and CDR2 is YFSETQ. DNA of the CDR3: TGCGCCAGCAGCTTGCTAGCGGGGGGAGGAACCGGGGAGCTGTTTTTT. Translation: CASSLLAGGGTGELFF.

In DNA, the CDR3 is TGTGCCAGCCCCTTCACAGGGAACTATGTCAATCAGCCCCAGCATTTT. Translated: CASPFTGNYVNQPQHF. The rearrangement uses TRBV21-1 and TRBJ1-5; the table assigns TRBD1, which was not confirmed against the DNA. TRBV21-1 has pseudogene status. This CDR3 region has 16 residues.

The V call is TRBV18, the J call TRBJ1-1; no clear D gene. CDR3 length: 13 residues. The germline gives CDR1 KGHSH, CDR2 LQKENI. Trimming left V 4 bases short and J 3 bases short, with 9 bases between. The chain's CDR3 is CASSLMADTEAFF. CDR3 DNA: TGTGCCAGCTCACTTATGGCTGACACTGAAGCTTTCTTT.

The V gene is TRBV2, the J gene TRBJ1-2; D is perhaps TRBD1 (6 bases). The CDR3 covers 13 residues. CDR1 is SNHLY, CDR2 FYNNEI, per germline. V dropped 8 bases and J dropped 4 bases, with 14 bases sitting between them. The CDR3 is CASGPGQGYGYTF. CDR3 coding DNA: TGTGCCAGCGGGCCGGGACAAGGCTATGGCTACACCTTC.

V and J are TRBV12-5 and TRBJ2-3, with 8 bases identical to TRBD2. V lost 5 bases and J lost 0; bases outside the gene matches: 10. This CDR3 comprises 17 residues. In germline, CDR1 is LGHNT, CDR2 FRNRAP. Here the CDR3 reads CASGPSAAGGSTDTQYF. DNA of the CDR3: TGTGCTAGTGGTCCCTCAGCCGCGGGAGGAAGCACAGATACGCAGTATTTT.

The genes are TRBV15 and TRBJ2-5; TRBD2 agrees at 14 bases. Judging by the DNA end, TRBJ2-7 fits better; the J call may be wrong. The CDR3 length is 16 residues. CDR1 and CDR2 (germline): LNHNV, YYDKDF (reference sequence). Written as DNA, the CDR3 is TGTGCCACCAGCAGAGCGGGACTAGCGGGAGTATACGAGCAGTACTTC. It yields the protein CATSRAGLAGVYEQYF.